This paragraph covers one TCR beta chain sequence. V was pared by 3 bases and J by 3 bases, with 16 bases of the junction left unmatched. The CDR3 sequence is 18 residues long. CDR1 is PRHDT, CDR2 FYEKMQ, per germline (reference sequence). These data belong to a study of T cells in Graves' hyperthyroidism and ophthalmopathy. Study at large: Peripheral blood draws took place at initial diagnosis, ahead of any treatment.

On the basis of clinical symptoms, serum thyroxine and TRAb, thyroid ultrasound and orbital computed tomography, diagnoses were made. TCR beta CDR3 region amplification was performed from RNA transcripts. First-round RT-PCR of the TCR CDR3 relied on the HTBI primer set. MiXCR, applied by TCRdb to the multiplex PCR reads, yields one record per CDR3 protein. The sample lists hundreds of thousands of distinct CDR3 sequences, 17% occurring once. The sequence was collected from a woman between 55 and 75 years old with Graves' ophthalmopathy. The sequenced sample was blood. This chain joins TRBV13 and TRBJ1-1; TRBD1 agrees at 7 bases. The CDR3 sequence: CASSFLLQGGGGDTEAFF. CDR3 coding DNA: TGTGCCAGCAGCTTCCTCTTACAGGGAGGGGGCGGTGACACTGAAGCTTTCTTT.